Listed below are T cell receptor beta chains from one sample, sequenced in a study of molecular identifiers for immune sequencing clone quantification. Using its own MiXCR run on the PCR reads, TCRdb lists one record per CDR3 protein. The table records about 640,000 distinct CDR3 sequences, around 20% of them present only once. Sequencing used naive CD8+ T cells from blood, with Jurkat cell RNA spiked in. These receptors came from a human donor in good health. Some libraries in this study had Jurkat cell RNA spiked in. Both conserved end residues are part of each CDR3. The D gene is left open where the match is weak. Clone size, where shown, is once, few, many, or a class for clones that have expanded.

j_call clone_size v_call d_call cdr3_length cdr3_aa cdr3_nt
TRBJ2-1 many TRBV6-5 NA 14 CASSLQGSYNEQFF TGTGCCAGCAGTTTACAGGGTTCCTACAATGAGCAGTTCTTC
TRBJ1-1 many TRBV29-1 TRBD1 14 CSVEDRVRNTEAFF TGCAGCGTCGAGGACAGGGTAAGGAACACTGAAGCTTTCTTT
TRBJ2-7 NA TRBV7-9 NA 11 CASTNSYEQYF TGTGCCAGCACTAACTCCTACGAGCAGTACTTC
TRBJ2-1 few TRBV10-3 TRBD2 14 CAISVGGGASEQFF TGTGCCATCAGTGTTGGCGGGGGGGCCAGTGAGCAGTTCTTC
TRBJ2-3 many TRBV5-6 TRBD2 16 CASSLAGGVVTDTQYF TGTGCCAGCAGCTTGGCCGGGGGGGTGGTCACAGATACGCAGTATTTT
TRBJ2-7 many TRBV4-3 TRBD2 15 CASSLLWEGPNEQYF TGCGCCAGCAGTCTCCTGTGGGAGGGCCCCAACGAGCAGTACTTC
TRBJ1-2 NA TRBV7-9 NA 16 CASSSIIPQQDYGYTF TGTGCCAGCAGTTCAATCATACCACAACAGGACTATGGCTACACCTTC
TRBJ2-1 NA TRBV21-1 NA 11 CASGHSGEQFF TGTGCCAGCGGTCATAGTGGTGAGCAGTTCTTC
TRBJ1-4 many TRBV4-1 NA 12 CASSQDWEKLFF TGCGCCAGCAGCCAAGATTGGGAAAAACTGTTTTTT
TRBJ2-7 many TRBV20-1 TRBD2 14 CSATGLAGTYEQYF TGCAGTGCTACAGGACTAGCGGGCACCTACGAGCAGTACTTC
TRBJ2-5 many TRBV7-9 NA 12 CASRQQGDTQYF TGTGCCAGCAGGCAACAGGGTGATACCCAGTACTTC
TRBJ2-3 many TRBV27 TRBD2 17 CASRQGTSGHSTDTQYF TGTGCCAGCAGACAAGGGACTAGCGGCCATAGCACAGATACGCAGTATTTT
TRBJ2-1 NA TRBV18 NA 16 CASSPRTGVDYNEQFF TGTGCCAGCTCACCACGTACGGGGGTGGACTACAATGAGCAGTTCTTC
TRBJ1-5 many TRBV29-1 TRBD1 14 CSGATGDSNQPQHF TGCAGCGGAGCGACAGGGGATAGCAATCAGCCCCAGCATTTT
TRBJ2-1 NA TRBV12-3/TRBV12-4 NA 22 CASSSLRGQGDSGGESYNEQFF TGTGCCAGCAGTTCCCTCAGAGGACAGGGGGATAGCGGGGGAGAGTCCTACAATGAGCAGTTCTTC
TRBJ2-7 NA TRBV11-3 NA 13 CASSLFTGYEQYF TGTGCCAGCAGTTTATTTACGGGCTACGAGCAGTACTTC
TRBJ1-2 many TRBV30 NA 13 CAWSLGRNYGYTF TGTGCCTGGTCCCTCGGCAGAAACTATGGCTACACCTTC
TRBJ2-2 many TRBV9 TRBD1 16 CASSVEVGGLFGELFF TGTGCCAGCAGCGTAGAGGTAGGGGGCCTCTTCGGGGAGCTGTTTTTT
TRBJ2-7 few TRBV18 NA 17 CASSPPLPGSAGYEQYF TGTGCCAGCTCACCACCGCTCCCAGGGTCCGCAGGGTACGAGCAGTACTTC
TRBJ1-5 many TRBV27 NA 14 CASSLLSSNQPQHF TGTGCCAGCAGTTTATTGAGTAGCAATCAGCCCCAGCATTTT
TRBJ2-2 NA TRBV12-3/TRBV12-4 NA 16 CASSLKGALVDGELFF TGTGCCAGCAGTTTAAAGGGAGCGCTGGTTGACGGGGAGCTGTTTTTT
TRBJ2-1 NA TRBV2 TRBD2 15 CASSEGTSGNNEQFF TGTGCCAGCAGTGAGGGGACTAGCGGGAACAATGAGCAGTTCTTC
TRBJ1-2 many TRBV27 NA 13 CASSLGHSYGYTF TGTGCCAGCAGTTTGGGTCACAGCTATGGCTACACCTTC
TRBJ2-3 many TRBV20-1 NA 16 CSARDRGGAGTDTQYF TGCAGTGCTAGAGATAGGGGGGGCGCGGGCACAGATACGCAGTATTTT
TRBJ2-7 few TRBV11-1 TRBD2 20 CASSLPITGGSGGSSYEQYF TGTGCCAGCAGCTTACCAATCACGGGAGGGAGCGGGGGAAGCTCCTACGAGCAGTACTTC
TRBJ2-7 many TRBV4-3 TRBD2 17 CASSQDRILGGSHEQYF TGCGCCAGCAGCCAAGATCGGATACTGGGCGGGAGCCACGAGCAGTACTTC
TRBJ2-5 many TRBV5-4 NA 13 CASSGAFEETQYF TGTGCCAGCAGCGGGGCATTTGAAGAGACCCAGTACTTC
TRBJ2-3 many TRBV6-5 NA 16 CASSYSGEFSTDTQYF TGTGCCAGCAGTTACTCGGGGGAGTTCAGCACAGATACGCAGTATTTT